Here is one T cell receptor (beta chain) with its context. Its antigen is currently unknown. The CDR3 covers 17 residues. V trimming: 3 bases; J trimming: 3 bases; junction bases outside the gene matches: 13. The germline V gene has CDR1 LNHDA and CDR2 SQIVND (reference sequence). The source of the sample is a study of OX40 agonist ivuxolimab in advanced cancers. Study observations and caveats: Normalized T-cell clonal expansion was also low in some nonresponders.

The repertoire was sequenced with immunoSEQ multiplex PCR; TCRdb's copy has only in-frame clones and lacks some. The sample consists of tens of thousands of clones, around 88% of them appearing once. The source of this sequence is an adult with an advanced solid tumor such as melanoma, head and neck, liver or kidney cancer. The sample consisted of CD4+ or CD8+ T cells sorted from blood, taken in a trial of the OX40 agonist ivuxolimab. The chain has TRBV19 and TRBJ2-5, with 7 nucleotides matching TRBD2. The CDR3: CASSMSPASGTKETQYF. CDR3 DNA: TGTGCCAGTAGTATGTCACCGGCTAGCGGAACCAAAGAGACCCAGTACTTC.